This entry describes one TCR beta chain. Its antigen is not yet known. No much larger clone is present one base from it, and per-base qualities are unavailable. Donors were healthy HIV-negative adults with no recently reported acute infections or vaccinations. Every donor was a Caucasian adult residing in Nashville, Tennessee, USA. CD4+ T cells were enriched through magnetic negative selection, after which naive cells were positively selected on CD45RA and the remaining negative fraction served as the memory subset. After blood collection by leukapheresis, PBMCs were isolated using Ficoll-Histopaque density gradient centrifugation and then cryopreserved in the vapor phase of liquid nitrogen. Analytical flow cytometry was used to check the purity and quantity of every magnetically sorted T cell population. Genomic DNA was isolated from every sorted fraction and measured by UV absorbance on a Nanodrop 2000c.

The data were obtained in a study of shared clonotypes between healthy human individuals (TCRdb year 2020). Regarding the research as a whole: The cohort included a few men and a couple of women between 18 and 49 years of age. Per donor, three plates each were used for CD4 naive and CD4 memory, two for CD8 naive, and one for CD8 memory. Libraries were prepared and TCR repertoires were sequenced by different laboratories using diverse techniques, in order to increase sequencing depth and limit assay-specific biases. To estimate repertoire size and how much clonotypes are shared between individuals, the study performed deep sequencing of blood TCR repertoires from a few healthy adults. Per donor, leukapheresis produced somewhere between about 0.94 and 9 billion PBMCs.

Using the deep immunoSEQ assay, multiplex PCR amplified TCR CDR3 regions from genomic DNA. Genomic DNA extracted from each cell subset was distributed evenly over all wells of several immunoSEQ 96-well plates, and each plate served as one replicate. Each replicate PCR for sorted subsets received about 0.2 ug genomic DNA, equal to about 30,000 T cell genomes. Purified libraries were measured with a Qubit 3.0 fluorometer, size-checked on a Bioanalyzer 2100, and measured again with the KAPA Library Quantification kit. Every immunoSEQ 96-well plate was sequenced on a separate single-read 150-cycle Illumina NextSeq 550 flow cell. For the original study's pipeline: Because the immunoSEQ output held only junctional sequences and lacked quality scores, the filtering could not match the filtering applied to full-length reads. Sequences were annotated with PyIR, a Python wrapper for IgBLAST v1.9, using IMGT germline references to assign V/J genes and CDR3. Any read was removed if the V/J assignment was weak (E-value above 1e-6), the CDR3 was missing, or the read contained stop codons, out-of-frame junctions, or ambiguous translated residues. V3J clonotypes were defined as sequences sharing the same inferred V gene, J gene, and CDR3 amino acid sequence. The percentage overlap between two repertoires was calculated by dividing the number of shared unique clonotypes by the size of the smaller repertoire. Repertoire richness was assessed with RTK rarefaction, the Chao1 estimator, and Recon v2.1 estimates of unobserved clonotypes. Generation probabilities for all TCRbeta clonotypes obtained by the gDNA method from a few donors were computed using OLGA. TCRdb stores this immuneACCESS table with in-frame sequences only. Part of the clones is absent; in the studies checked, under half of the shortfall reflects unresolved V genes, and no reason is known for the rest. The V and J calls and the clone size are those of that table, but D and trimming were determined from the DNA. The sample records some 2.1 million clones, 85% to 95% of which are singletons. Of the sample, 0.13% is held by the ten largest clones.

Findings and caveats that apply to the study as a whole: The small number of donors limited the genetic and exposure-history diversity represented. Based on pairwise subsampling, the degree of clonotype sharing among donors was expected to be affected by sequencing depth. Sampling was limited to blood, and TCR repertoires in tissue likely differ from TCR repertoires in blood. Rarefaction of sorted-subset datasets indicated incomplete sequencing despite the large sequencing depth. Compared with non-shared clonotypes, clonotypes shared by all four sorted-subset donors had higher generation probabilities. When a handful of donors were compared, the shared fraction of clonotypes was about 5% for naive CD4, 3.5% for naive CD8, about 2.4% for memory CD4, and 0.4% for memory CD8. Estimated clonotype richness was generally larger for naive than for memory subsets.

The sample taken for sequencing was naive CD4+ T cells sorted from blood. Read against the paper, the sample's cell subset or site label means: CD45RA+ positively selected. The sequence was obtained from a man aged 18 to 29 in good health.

The CDR3 region has the sequence CASSQEISSGSYTQYF. The DNA is as follows: TGCGCCAGCAGCCAAGAAATTAGTAGCGGGAGCTATACGCAGTATTTT. The rearrangement joined TRBV4-3 to TRBJ2-3, with TRBD2 identical over 9 junction bases. CDR1 and CDR2 are drawn from the germline V gene: LGHNA, YSLEER. V is pruned by 0 bases and J by 7 bases, leaving 8 bases of the junction without a gene match. The CDR3, from cysteine to phenylalanine, totals 16 residues. This entry keeps only the CDR3 DNA: 48 bases, framed from base 1.